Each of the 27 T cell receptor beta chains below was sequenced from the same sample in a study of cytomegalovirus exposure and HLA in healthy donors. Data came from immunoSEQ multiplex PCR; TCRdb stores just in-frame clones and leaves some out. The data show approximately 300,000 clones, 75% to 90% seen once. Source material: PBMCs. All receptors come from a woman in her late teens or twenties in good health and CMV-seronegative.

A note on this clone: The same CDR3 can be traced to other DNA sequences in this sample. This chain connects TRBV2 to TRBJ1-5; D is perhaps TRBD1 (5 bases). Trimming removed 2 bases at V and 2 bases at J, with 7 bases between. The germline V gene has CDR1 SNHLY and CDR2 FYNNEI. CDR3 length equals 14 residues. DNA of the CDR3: TGTGCCAGCAGTGAAAGGGGTGGCAATCAGCCCCAGCATTTT. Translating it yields CASSERGGNQPQHF.

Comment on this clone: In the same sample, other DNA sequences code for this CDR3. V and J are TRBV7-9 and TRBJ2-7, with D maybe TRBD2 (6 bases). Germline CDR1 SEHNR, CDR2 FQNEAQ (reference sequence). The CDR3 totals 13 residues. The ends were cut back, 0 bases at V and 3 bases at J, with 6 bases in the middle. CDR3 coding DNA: TGTGCCAGCAGCTTAGCGGGGGGCTACGAGCAGTACTTC. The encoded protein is CASSLAGGYEQYF.

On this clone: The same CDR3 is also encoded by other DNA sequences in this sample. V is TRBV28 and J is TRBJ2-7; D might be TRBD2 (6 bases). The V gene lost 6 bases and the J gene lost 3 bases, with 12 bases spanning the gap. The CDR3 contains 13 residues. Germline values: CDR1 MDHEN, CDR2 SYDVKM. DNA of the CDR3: TGTGCCAGCAGCCTGGGGGGTTTCTACGAGCAGTACTTC. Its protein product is CASSLGGFYEQYF.

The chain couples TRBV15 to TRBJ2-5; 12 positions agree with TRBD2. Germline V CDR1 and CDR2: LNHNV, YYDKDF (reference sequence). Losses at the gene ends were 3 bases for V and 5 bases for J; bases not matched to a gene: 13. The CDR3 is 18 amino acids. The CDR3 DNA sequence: TGTGCCACCAGCAGCTCGGGACTAGCGGGTTATTGGGGTGAGACCCAGTACTTC. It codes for CATSSSGLAGYWGETQYF.

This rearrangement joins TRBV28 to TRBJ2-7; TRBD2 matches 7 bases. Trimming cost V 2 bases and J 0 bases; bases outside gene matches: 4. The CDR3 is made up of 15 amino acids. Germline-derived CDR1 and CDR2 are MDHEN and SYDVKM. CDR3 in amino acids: CASSLLAASSYEQYF. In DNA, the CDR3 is TGTGCCAGCAGTTTACTAGCGGCTAGCTCCTACGAGCAGTACTTC.

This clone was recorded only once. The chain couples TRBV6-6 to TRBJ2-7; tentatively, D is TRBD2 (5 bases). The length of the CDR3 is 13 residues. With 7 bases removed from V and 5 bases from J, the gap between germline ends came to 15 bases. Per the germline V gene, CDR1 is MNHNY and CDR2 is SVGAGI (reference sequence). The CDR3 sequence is CASTTDRGDEQYF. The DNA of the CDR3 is TGTGCCAGCACCACAGACCGGGGAGACGAGCAGTACTTC.

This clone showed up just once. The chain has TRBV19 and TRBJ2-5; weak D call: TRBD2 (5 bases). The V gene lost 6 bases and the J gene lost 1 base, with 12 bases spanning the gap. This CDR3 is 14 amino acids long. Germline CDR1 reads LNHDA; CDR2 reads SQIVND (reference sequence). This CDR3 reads CASRASGFQETQYF. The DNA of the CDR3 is TGTGCCAGTAGGGCGAGCGGTTTCCAAGAGACCCAGTACTTC.

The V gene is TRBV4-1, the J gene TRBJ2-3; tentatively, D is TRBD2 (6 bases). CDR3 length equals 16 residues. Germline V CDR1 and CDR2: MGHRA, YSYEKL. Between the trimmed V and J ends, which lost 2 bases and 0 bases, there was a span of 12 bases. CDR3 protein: CASSQTSSTSTDTQYF. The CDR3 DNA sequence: TGCGCCAGCAGCCAAACTAGCTCTACTAGCACAGATACGCAGTATTTT.

The CDR3 loop is CASSRGTQPQHF. DNA of the CDR3: TGTGCCAGCAGCAGGGGGACTCAGCCCCAGCATTTT. The rearrangement uses TRBV7-9 and TRBJ1-5, with D perhaps matching TRBD1 (6 bases). The CDR3 is 12 amino acids. CDR1 SEHNR and CDR2 FQNEAQ come from the germline V gene (reference sequence). Trimming took off 5 bases at V and 6 bases at J, with 8 bases between the two ends.

CDR3 amino acids: CASSPPGQGIGNQPQHF. The CDR3 DNA is TGTGCCAGCTCACCACCGGGCCAGGGGATCGGCAATCAGCCCCAGCATTTT. The chain recombines TRBV18 with TRBJ1-5; a possible D gene is TRBD1 (6 bases). This CDR3 is built from 17 residues. The germline gives CDR1 KGHSH, CDR2 LQKENI. The V end was cut by 0 bases, the J end by 2 bases, with 14 bases between.

The CDR3 here is CASSAGGSGYTF. The CDR3 DNA follows: TGTGCCAGCAGCGCCGGGGGGAGTGGCTACACCTTC. The rearrangement joins TRBV11-2 to TRBJ1-2; tentative D call: TRBD1 (5 bases). Germline CDR1 and CDR2: SGHAT and FQNNGV. The germline V and J ends were trimmed by 5 bases and 7 bases, with 11 bases remaining between them. This CDR3 is built from 12 residues.

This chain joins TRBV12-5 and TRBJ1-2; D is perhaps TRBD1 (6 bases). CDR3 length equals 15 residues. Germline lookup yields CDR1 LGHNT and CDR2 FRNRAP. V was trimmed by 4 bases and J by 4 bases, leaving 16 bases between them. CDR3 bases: TGTGCTAGTGGTTCCGGGGGGCCTAGGGGCTATGGCTACACCTTC. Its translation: CASGSGGPRGYGYTF. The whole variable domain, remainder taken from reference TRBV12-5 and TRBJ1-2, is DARVTQTPRHKVTEMGQEVTMRCQPILGHNTVFWYRQTMMQGLELLAYFRNRAPLDDSGMPKDRFSAEMPDATLATLKIQPSEPRDSAVYFCASGSGGPRGYGYTFGSGTRLTVV.

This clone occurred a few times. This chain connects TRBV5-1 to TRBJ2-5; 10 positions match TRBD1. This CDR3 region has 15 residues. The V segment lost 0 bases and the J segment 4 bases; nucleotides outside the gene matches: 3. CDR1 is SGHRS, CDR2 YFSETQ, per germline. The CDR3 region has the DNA TGCGCCAGCAGCTTGGGAGGGGACAGGGGAGAGACCCAGTACTTC. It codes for CASSLGGDRGETQYF.

CDR3 DNA: TGTGCCAGCAGCGCCGACAGAACGCTACCCTACGAGCAGTACTTC. This sequence encodes CASSADRTLPYEQYF. This chain uses TRBV6-6 with TRBJ2-7; a weak D match, TRBD1 (5 bases). This CDR3 has 15 amino acids. The germline V gene encodes CDR1 MNHNY and CDR2 SVGAGI (reference sequence). V lost 6 bases and J 2 bases, leaving 17 bases between the germline ends.

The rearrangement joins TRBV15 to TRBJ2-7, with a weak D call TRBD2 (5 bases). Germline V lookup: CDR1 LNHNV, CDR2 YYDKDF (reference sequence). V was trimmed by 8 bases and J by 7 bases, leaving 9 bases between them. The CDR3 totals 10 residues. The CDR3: CATASGEQYF. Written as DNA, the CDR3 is TGTGCCACCGCCTCGGGGGAGCAGTACTTC.

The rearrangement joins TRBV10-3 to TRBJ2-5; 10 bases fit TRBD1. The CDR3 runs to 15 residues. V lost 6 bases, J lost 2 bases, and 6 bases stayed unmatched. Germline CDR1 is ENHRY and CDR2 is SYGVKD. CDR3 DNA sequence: TGTGCCATCAGCCGGACAGGGGGACAGCAAGAGACCCAGTACTTC. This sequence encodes CAISRTGGQQETQYF.

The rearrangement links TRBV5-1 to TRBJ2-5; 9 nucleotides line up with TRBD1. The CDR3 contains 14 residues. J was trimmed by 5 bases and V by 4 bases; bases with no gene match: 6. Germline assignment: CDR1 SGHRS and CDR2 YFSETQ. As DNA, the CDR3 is TGCGCCAGCAGCCAGGACAGGGGTGTGGAGACCCAGTACTTC. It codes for CASSQDRGVETQYF.

The CDR3 loop is CASSIGQVDYNEQFF. The CDR3 bases are TGTGCCAGTAGTATCGGACAGGTCGACTACAATGAGCAGTTCTTC. The J gene is TRBJ2-1, the V gene TRBV19; TRBD1 aligns across 7 bases. The CDR3 has 15 residues. V gave up 3 bases and J gave up 3 bases; unmatched junction bases: 5. The germline CDR1 and CDR2 sequences are LNHDA and SQIVND (reference sequence).

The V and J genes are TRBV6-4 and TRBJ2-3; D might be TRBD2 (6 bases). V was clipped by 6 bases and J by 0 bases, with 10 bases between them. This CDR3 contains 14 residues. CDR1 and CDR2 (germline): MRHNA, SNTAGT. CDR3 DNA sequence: TGTGCCAGCAGGCTAGCGCGAAGCACAGATACGCAGTATTTT. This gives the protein CASRLARSTDTQYF.

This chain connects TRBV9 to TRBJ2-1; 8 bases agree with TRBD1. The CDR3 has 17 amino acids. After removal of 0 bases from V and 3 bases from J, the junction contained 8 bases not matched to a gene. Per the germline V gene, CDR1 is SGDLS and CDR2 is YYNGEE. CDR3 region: CASSVDPTGVGYNEQFF. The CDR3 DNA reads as TGTGCCAGCAGCGTAGATCCGACAGGGGTAGGCTACAATGAGCAGTTCTTC.

CDR3 coding DNA: TGTGCCAGCAGCCCCCCCGGGGGATGGGGGACCCAGTACTTC. Protein sequence: CASSPPGGWGTQYF. V usage is TRBV9 and J usage is TRBJ2-5; a weak D match, TRBD2 (6 bases). This CDR3 has 14 amino acids. With 4 bases removed from V and 7 bases from J, the gap between germline ends came to 17 bases. CDR1 and CDR2 from the germline V gene are SGDLS and YYNGEE.

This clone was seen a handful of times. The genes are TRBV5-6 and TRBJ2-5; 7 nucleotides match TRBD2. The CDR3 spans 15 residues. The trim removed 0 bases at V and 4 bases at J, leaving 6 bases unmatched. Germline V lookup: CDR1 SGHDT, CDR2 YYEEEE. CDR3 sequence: CASSLVGGSLETQYF. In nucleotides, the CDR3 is TGTGCCAGCAGCTTGGTGGGCGGGAGTTTAGAGACCCAGTACTTC.

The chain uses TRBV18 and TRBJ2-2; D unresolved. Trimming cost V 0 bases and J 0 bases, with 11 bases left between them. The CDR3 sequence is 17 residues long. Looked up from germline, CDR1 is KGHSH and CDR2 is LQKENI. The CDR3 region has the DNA TGTGCCAGCTCACCACCGTTAGGCGGTCCGAACACCGGGGAGCTGTTTTTT. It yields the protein CASSPPLGGPNTGELFF.

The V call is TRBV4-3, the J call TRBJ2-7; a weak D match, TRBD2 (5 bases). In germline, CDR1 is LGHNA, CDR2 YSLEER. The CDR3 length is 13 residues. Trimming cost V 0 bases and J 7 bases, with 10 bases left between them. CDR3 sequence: CASSQELRGEQYF. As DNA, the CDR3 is TGCGCCAGCAGCCAAGAATTACGGGGAGAGCAGTACTTC.

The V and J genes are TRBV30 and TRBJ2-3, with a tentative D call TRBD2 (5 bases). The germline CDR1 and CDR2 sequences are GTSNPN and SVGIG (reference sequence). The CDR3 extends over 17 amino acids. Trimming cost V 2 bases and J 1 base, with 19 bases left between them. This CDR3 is CAWSRGSVGEGTDTQYF. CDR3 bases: TGTGCCTGGAGTCGGGGTTCGGTGGGAGAGGGCACAGATACGCAGTATTTT.

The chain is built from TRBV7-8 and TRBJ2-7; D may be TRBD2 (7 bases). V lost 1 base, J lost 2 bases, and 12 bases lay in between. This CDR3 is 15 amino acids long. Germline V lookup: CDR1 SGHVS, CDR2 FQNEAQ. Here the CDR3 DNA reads TGTGCCAGCAGCTTAGAGGGGGGAGGGCCCTACGAGCAGTACTTC. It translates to CASSLEGGGPYEQYF.

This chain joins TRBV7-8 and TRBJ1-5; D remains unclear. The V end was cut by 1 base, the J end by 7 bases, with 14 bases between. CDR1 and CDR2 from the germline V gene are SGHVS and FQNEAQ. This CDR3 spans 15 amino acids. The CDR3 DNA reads TGTGCCAGCAGCTTAGTGCACGCCGTCGGGCAGCCCCAGCATTTT. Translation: CASSLVHAVGQPQHF.